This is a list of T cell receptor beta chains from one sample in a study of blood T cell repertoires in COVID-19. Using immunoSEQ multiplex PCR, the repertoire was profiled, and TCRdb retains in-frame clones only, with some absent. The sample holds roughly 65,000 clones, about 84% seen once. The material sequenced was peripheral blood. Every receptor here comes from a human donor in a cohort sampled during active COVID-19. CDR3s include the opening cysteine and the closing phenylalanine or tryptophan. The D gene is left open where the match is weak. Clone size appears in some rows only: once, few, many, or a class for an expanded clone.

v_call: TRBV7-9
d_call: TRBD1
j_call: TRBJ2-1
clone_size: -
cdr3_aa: CASSQVSGGTYNEQFF
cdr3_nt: TGTGCCAGCAGCCAAGTATCAGGGGGCACCTACAATGAGCAGTTCTTC

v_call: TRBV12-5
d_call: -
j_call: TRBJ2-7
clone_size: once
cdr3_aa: CARIRTYEQYF
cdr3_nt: TGTGCTCGTATCAGAACCTACGAGCAGTACTTC

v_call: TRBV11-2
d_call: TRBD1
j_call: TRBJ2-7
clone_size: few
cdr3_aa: CASSLGQRSSYEQYF
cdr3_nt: TGTGCCAGCAGCTTGGGACAGAGGAGCTCCTACGAGCAGTACTTC

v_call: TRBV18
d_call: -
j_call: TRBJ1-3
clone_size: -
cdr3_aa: CASSPQSVTIYF
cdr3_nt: TGTGCCAGCTCACCACAATCCGTCACCATATATTTT

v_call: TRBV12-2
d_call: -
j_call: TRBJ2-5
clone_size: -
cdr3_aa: CASRPQGMGRQETQYF
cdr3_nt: TGTGCAAGTCGCCCCCAAGGTATGGGGAGGCAAGAGACCCAGTACTTC

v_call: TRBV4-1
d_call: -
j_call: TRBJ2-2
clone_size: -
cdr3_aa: CASSQEGLGSGELFF
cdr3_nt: TGCGCCAGCAGCCAAGAGGGCTTGGGGAGCGGGGAGCTGTTTTTT

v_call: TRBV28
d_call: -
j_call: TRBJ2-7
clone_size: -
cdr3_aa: CASSSGSGYEQYF
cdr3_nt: TGTGCCAGCAGTTCGGGGTCTGGCTACGAGCAGTACTTC

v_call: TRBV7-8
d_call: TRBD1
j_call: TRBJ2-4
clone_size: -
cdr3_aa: CASSLQGAKNIQYF
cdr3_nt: TGTGCCAGCAGCCTACAGGGGGCCAAAAACATTCAGTACTTC

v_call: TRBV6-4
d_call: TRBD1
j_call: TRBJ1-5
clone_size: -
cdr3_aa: CASSDPPFDRGGQPQHF
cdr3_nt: TGTGCCAGCAGTGATCCCCCTTTTGACAGGGGTGGTCAGCCCCAGCATTTT

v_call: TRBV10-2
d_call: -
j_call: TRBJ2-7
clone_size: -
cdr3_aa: CASKILVSSSEQYF
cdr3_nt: TGCGCCAGCAAAATACTAGTGTCGAGTAGCGAGCAGTACTTC

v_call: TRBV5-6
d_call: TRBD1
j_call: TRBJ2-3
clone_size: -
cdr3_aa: CASSLWTGGTEGQYF
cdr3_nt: TGTGCCAGCAGCTTGTGGACAGGGGGCACGGAGGGGCAGTATTTT

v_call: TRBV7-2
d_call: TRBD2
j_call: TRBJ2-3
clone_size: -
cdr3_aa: CASTIGTSGGAVDTQYF
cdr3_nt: TGTGCCAGCACCATAGGGACTAGCGGGGGGGCGGTAGATACGCAGTATTTT

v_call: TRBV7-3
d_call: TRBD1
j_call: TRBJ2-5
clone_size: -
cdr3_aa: CASSLTTGGETQYF
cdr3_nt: TGTGCCAGCAGCTTAACTACAGGGGGAGAGACCCAGTACTTC

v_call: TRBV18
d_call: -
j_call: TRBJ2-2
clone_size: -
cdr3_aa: CASSRDFKNTGELFF
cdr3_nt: TGTGCCAGCTCACGCGACTTTAAGAACACCGGGGAGCTGTTTTTT

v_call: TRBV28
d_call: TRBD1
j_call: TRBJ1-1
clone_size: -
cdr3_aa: CASSLTGGTEAFF
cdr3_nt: TGTGCCAGCAGCCTCACAGGGGGCACTGAAGCTTTCTTT

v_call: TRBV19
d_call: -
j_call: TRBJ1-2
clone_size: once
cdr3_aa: CASEAGGYGYTF
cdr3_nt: TGTGCCAGTGAGGCGGGGGGGTATGGCTACACCTTC

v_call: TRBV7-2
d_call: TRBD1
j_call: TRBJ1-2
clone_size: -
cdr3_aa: CASMGQGANYGYTF
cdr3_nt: TGTGCCAGTATGGGACAGGGGGCGAACTATGGCTACACCTTC

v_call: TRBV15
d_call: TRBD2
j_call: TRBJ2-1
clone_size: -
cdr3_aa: CATSRIAGPYNEQFF
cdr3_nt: TGTGCCACCAGCAGGATAGCGGGGCCTTACAATGAGCAGTTCTTC

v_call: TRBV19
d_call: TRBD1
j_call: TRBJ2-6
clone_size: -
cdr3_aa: CASSLRQGAFSGANVLTF
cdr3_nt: TGTGCCAGTAGTCTTCGACAGGGGGCTTTCTCTGGGGCCAACGTCCTGACTTTC

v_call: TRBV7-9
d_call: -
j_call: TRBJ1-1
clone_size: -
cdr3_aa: CASSLGGGLMNTEAFF
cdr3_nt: TGTGCCAGCAGCTTGGGGGGAGGGCTTATGAACACTGAAGCTTTCTTT

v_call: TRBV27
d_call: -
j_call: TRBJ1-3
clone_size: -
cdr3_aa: CASSLRGSGNTIYF
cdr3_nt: TGTGCCAGCAGTTTACGCGGTTCTGGAAACACCATATATTTT

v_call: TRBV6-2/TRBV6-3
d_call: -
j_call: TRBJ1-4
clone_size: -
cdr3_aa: CASSWRGTNEKLFF
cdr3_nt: TGTGCCAGCAGTTGGCGGGGAACTAATGAAAAACTGTTTTTT

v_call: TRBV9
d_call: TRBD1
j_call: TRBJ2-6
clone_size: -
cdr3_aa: CASSVTQGASGANVLTF
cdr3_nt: TGTGCCAGCAGCGTTACGCAGGGGGCTTCAGGGGCCAACGTCCTGACTTTC

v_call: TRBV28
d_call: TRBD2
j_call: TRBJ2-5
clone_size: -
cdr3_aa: CASTPGRGRKTQYF
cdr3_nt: TGTGCCAGCACCCCAGGGAGGGGAAGAAAGACCCAGTACTTC

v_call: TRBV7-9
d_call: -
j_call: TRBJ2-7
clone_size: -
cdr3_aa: CASSLDDITYEQYF
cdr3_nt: TGTGCCAGCAGCTTAGACGACATTACCTACGAGCAGTACTTC

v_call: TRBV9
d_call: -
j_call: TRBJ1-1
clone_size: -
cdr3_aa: CASSFETGRGHEAFF
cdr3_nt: TGTGCCAGCAGCTTCGAAACAGGGAGAGGGCATGAAGCTTTCTTT

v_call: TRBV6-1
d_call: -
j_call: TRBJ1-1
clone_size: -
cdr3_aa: CASSENESGAAFF
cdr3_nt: TGTGCCAGCAGTGAAAATGAGTCAGGGGCAGCTTTCTTT

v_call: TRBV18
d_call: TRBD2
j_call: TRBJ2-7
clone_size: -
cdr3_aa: CASSPPVERGNYEQYF
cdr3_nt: TGTGCCAGCTCACCACCGGTGGAGCGGGGGAACTACGAGCAGTACTTC

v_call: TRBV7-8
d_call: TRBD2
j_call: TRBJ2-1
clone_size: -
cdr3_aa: CASSPYTSGGPNEQFF
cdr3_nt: TGTGCCAGCAGCCCGTACACTAGCGGGGGACCCAATGAGCAGTTCTTC

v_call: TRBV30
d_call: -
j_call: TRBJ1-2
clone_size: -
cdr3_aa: CAWRRDTSYGYTF
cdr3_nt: TGTGCCTGGAGGAGGGACACATCCTATGGCTACACCTTC

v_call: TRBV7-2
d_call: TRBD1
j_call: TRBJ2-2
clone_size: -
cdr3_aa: CASSLQGARTGELFF
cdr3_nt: TGTGCCAGCAGCTTGCAGGGGGCTCGCACCGGGGAGCTGTTTTTT